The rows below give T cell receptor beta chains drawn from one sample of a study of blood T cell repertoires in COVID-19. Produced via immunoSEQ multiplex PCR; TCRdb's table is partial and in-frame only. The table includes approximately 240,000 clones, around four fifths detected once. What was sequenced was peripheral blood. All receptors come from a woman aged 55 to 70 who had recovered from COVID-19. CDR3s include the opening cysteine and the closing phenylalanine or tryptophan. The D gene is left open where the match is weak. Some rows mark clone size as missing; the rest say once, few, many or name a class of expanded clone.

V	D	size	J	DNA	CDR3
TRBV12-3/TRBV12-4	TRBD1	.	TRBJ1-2	TGTGCCAGCAGCTGGGACAGGGTAGGTGGCTACACCTTC	CASSWDRVGGYTF
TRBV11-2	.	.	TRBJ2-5	TGTGCCAGCAGCTTAGGGGAGAAAGAGACCCAGTACTTC	CASSLGEKETQYF
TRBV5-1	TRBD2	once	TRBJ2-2	TGCGCCAGCAGCTACCTCCTAGCGGGGGGCACCGGGGAGCTGTTTTTT	CASSYLLAGGTGELFF
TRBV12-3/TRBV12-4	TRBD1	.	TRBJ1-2	TGTGCCAGCAGCAGGGACAGGGGGCATGGCTACACCTTC	CASSRDRGHGYTF
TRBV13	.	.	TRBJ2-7	TGTGCCAGCAGCTTAGTTAGTGGTGACAGAGCCTACGAGCAGTACTTC	CASSLVSGDRAYEQYF
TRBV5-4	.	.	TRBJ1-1	TGTGCCAGCATCGACAGAAACACTGAAGCTTTCTTT	CASIDRNTEAFF
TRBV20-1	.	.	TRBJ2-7	TGCAGTGCTAGTGAAGCTTCTGGCGAGCAGTACTTC	CSASEASGEQYF
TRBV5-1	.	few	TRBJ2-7	TGCGCCAGCAGCTCCCCCGGGAAACCCTACGAGCAGTACTTC	CASSSPGKPYEQYF
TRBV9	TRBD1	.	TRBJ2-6	TGTGCCAGCAGCGACAGGGGGAGCTCTGGGGCCAACGTCCTGACTTTC	CASSDRGSSGANVLTF
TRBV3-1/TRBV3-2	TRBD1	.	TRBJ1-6	TGTGCCAGCAGCCGAGGACAGGGGGATTCACCCCTCCACTTT	CASSRGQGDSPLHF
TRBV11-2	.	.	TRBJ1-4	TGTGCCAGCAGCGTCGATAGGACACGGTGGGGAAAACTGTTTTTT	CASSVDRTRWGKLFF
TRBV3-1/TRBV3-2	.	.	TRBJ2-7	TGTGCCAGCAGCCAAGAGAGTAGTATCTACGAGCAGTACTTC	CASSQESSIYEQYF
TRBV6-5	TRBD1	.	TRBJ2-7	TGTGCCAGCAGCTCCAACAGGGGCTACGAGCAGTACTTC	CASSSNRGYEQYF
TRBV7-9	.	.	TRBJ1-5	TGTGCCAGCAGCTTGGGAGTCAATCAGCCCCAGCATTTT	CASSLGVNQPQHF
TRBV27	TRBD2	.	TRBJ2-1	TGTGCCAGCAGTTTATTGCGGGGGGGCCTCTATGAGCAGTTCTTC	CASSLLRGGLYEQFF
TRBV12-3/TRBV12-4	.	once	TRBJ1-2	TGTGCCAGCACCCCACTGGTGTATGGCTACACCTTC	CASTPLVYGYTF
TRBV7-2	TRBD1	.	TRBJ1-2	TGTGCCAGCAGGGACCCGGGACAGGGAAGGCATGGCTACACCTTC	CASRDPGQGRHGYTF
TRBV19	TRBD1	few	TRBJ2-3	TGTGCCAGTAGTATAGGAGGGGACAGGGGGCGGGATACGCAGTATTTT	CASSIGGDRGRDTQYF
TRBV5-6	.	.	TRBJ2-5	TGTGCCAGCAGCTCCTGGACAGTCCAAGAGACCCAGTACTTC	CASSSWTVQETQYF
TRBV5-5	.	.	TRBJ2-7	TGTGCCAGCGGCCGACAGAACTACGAGCAGTACTTC	CASGRQNYEQYF
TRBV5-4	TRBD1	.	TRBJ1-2	TGTGCCAGCAGCCTCCGGGACAGACCCTATGGCTACACCTTC	CASSLRDRPYGYTF
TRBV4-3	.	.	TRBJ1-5	TGCGCCAGCAGCCAAGATCTAAGTCAGCCCCAGCATTTT	CASSQDLSQPQHF
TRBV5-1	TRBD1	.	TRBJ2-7	TGCGCCAGCAGCTTGGGGCCGACAGGGCAGTTTACCTACGAGCAGTACTTC	CASSLGPTGQFTYEQYF
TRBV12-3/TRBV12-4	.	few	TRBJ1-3	TGTGCCAGCAGGCGGGCAGAAGGAAACACCATATATTTT	CASRRAEGNTIYF
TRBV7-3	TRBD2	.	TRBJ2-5	TGTGCCAGCAGCCCCGGACTAGCGGAGCAAGAGACCCAGTACTTC	CASSPGLAEQETQYF
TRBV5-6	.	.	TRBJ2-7	TGTGCCAGCAGCTTGTATTTAGGGAAGCGGGACGAGCAGTACTTC	CASSLYLGKRDEQYF
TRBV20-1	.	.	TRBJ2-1	TGCAGTGCTAGGTTTCGCAATGAGCAGTTCTTC	CSARFRNEQFF
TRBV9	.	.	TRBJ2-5	TGTGCCAGCAGCGATCGTAGAAAAGAGACCCAGTACTTC	CASSDRRKETQYF
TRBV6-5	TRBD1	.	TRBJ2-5	TGTGCCGGACGGGTTGAGGGGGCATGGGAGACCCAGTACTTC	CAGRVEGAWETQYF
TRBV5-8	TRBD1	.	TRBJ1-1	TGTGCCAGCATTCGACGCGGGACAGGGTGGACTGAAGCTTTCTTT	CASIRRGTGWTEAFF
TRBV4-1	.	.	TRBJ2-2	TGCGCCAGCAGCCACATGAGAAACACCGGGGAGCTGTTTTTT	CASSHMRNTGELFF
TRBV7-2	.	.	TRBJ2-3	TGTGCCAGCAGCTTACCTGCAGATACGCAGTATTTT	CASSLPADTQYF
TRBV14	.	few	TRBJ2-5	TGTGCCAGCAGCCAAGACAGCGGAGGGACAGAGACCCAGTACTTC	CASSQDSGGTETQYF
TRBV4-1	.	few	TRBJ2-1	TGCGCCAGCAGCCAAGACCCCTCTAGGGGCCGATACAATGAGCAGTTCTTC	CASSQDPSRGRYNEQFF
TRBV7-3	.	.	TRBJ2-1	TGTGCCAGCAGCCCAGGGGCAGGCGGAACCTTGGAGCAGTTCTTC	CASSPGAGGTLEQFF
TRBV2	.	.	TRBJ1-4	TGTGCCAGCAGTGGAACAGAAACTCTTGAAAAACTGTTTTTT	CASSGTETLEKLFF
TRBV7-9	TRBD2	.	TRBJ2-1	TGTGCCAGCAGCTTAGGCACTAGCGAATACAATGAGCAGTTCTTC	CASSLGTSEYNEQFF
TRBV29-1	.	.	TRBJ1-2	TGCAGCGTTGAACTCGGGGACACCGTTGAGTATGGCTACACCTTC	CSVELGDTVEYGYTF
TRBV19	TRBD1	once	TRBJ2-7	TGTGCCAGTTCTACCGCGTATCGGGACAGCTTCTACGAGCAGTACTTC	CASSTAYRDSFYEQYF
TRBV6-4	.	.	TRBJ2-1	TGTGCCAGCAGTGAACGCGAGGGGGGGAGCGGCTACAATGAGCAGTTCTTC	CASSEREGGSGYNEQFF
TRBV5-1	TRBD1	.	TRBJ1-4	TGCGCCAGCAGCCCGGGAACAGGGGTTTGGGAAAAACTGTTTTTT	CASSPGTGVWEKLFF
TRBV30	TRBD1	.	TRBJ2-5	TGTGCCTGGAGTGAAGGACAGGGGATGGAGACCCAGTACTTC	CAWSEGQGMETQYF
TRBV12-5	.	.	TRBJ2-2	TGTGCTAGTGCACTAAGACTCGCCTCGAACACCGGGGAGCTGTTTTTT	CASALRLASNTGELFF
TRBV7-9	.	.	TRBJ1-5	TGTGCCAGCAGCCTAACCGGGGACAATCAGCCCCAGCATTTT	CASSLTGDNQPQHF
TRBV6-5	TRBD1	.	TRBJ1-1	TGTGCCAGCAGTCGACAGGGAGGCCCCCCTGAAGCTTTCTTT	CASSRQGGPPEAFF
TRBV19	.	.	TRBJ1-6	TGTGCCAGTAGTATGAGTATAAACTATTCACCCCTCCACTTT	CASSMSINYSPLHF